The 27 T cell receptor beta chains below all came from one sample that was sequenced in a study of cytomegalovirus exposure and HLA in healthy donors. The PCR contained 60 Vbeta and 13 Jbeta primers. Produced via immunoSEQ multiplex PCR; TCRdb's table is partial and in-frame only. The sample has about 220,000 clones, more than 65% seen once; the top ten hold 1.8%. Specimen: PBMCs. These receptors were obtained from a woman in her 30s in good health and CMV-seronegative.

The chain couples TRBV27 to TRBJ1-1; no definite D call. With 9 bases removed from V and 6 bases from J, the gap between germline ends came to 14 bases. The germline V gene has CDR1 MNHEY and CDR2 SMNVEV (reference sequence). The CDR3 sequence is 12 residues long. The CDR3 coding sequence is TGTGCCAGTGCGGGGTTTAGCGCTGAAGCTTTCTTT. It codes for CASAGFSAEAFF.

CDR3 residues: CASSHRVDTEAFF. The DNA for the CDR3 is TGTGCCAGTAGTCACAGGGTCGACACTGAAGCTTTCTTT. The J gene is TRBJ1-1, the V gene TRBV19; a weak D match, TRBD1 (6 bases). The germline V and J ends were trimmed by 5 bases and 3 bases, with 10 bases remaining between them. The germline gives CDR1 LNHDA, CDR2 SQIVND (reference sequence). The CDR3 extends over 13 amino acids.

About this clone itself: In the same sample, other DNA sequences code for this CDR3. The J gene is TRBJ1-6, the V gene TRBV2; D remains ambiguous. Between the trimmed V and J ends, which lost 5 bases and 0 bases, there was a span of 8 bases. Germline lookup yields CDR1 SNHLY and CDR2 FYNNEI. The CDR3 covers 15 residues. DNA for the CDR3: TGTGCCAGCAGTTCGGGGAGCTCCTATAATTCACCCCTCCACTTT. As protein: CASSSGSSYNSPLHF. Filled out from reference TRBV2 and TRBJ1-6, the complete variable domain reads EPEVTQTPSHQVTQMGQEVILRCVPISNHLYFYWYRQILGQKVEFLVSFYNNEISEKSEIFDDQFSVERPDGSNFTLKIRSTKLEDSAMYFCASSSGSSYNSPLHFGNGTRLTVT.

The genes are TRBV27 and TRBJ1-5, with D tentatively TRBD1 (6 bases). Looked up from germline, CDR1 is MNHEY and CDR2 is SMNVEV (reference sequence). There are 13 residues in the CDR3. Between the trimmed V and J ends, which lost 3 bases and 3 bases, there was a span of 6 bases. As DNA, the CDR3 is TGTGCCAGCAGTTTGGGGGCCAATCAGCCCCAGCATTTT. Its protein product is CASSLGANQPQHF.

The V gene is TRBV5-8, the J gene TRBJ2-7; no reliable D call. CDR1 is SGHTS, CDR2 YDEGEE, per germline. There are 14 residues in the CDR3. V was trimmed by 4 bases and J by 0 bases, leaving 11 bases between them. The CDR3: CASSPQVSSYEQYF. CDR3 coding DNA: TGTGCCAGCAGCCCGCAGGTTAGCTCCTACGAGCAGTACTTC.

The V gene is TRBV30, the J gene TRBJ2-2, with unresolved D. V was clipped by 3 bases and J by 6 bases, with 14 bases between them. Per the germline V gene, CDR1 is GTSNPN and CDR2 is SVGIG (reference sequence). The CDR3 is 14 residues long. CDR3 sequence (DNA): TGTGCCTGGAGCGCCCTTGGCCCACCCGGGGAGCTGTTTTTT. This translates into CAWSALGPPGELFF.

The rearrangement links TRBV5-1 to TRBJ2-7; TRBD2 aligns across 9 bases. Trimming cost V 1 base and J 0 bases; bases outside gene matches: 8. This CDR3 is built from 17 residues. Germline V CDR1 and CDR2: SGHRS, YFSETQ. The CDR3 DNA is TGCGCCAGCAGCTTGCGACTAGCGGCCGTATTCTCCTACGAGCAGTACTTC. Amino acid sequence: CASSLRLAAVFSYEQYF.

This chain links TRBV5-1 with TRBJ1-2; 7 nucleotides match TRBD1. CDR3 length equals 14 residues. CDR1 is SGHRS and CDR2 is YFSETQ in the germline V gene. Trimming cost V 0 bases and J 5 bases; bases outside gene matches: 4. The CDR3 nucleotides read TGCGCCAGCAGCTTGGGACAGGGCCTGTATGGCTACACCTTC. It yields the protein CASSLGQGLYGYTF.

This chain uses TRBV9 with TRBJ2-2; weak D call: TRBD2 (6 bases). Per germline, CDR1 SGDLS and CDR2 YYNGEE. The germline V and J ends were trimmed by 0 bases and 1 base, with 7 bases remaining between them. CDR3 length: 15 residues. CDR3 region: CASSVGGLNTGELFF. CDR3 bases: TGTGCCAGCAGCGTAGGGGGACTGAACACCGGGGAGCTGTTTTTT.

This clone has just a few counts. The rearrangement links TRBV5-1 to TRBJ1-1, with D perhaps TRBD1 (5 bases). With 0 bases removed from V and 6 bases from J, the gap between germline ends came to 15 bases. The germline gives CDR1 SGHRS, CDR2 YFSETQ. This CDR3 spans 15 amino acids. The CDR3 bases are TGCGCCAGCAGCTTGGGTGGGGGGAGAGTCCCTGAAGCTTTCTTT. Translated: CASSLGGGRVPEAFF.

The CDR3 DNA reads as TGTGCCACCAGCAGGGGGCGGTACGAGACCCAGTACTTC. It is translated as CATSRGRYETQYF. The V call is TRBV15, the J call TRBJ2-5; the D gene is possibly TRBD1 (5 bases). This CDR3 has 13 amino acids. Germline V lookup: CDR1 LNHNV, CDR2 YYDKDF (reference sequence). The V and J ends lost 3 bases and 5 bases respectively, with 10 bases between them.

The count of this clone is one. The chain uses TRBV9 and TRBJ2-2; TRBD2 agrees at 8 bases. The CDR3 has 15 residues. The junction had 7 bases not matched to a gene; V was cut back by 7 bases and J by 2 bases. Germline CDR1 is SGDLS and CDR2 is YYNGEE. This CDR3 is CASDMRGDNTGELFF. CDR3 bases: TGTGCCAGCGACATGCGGGGGGACAACACCGGGGAGCTGTTTTTT.

V usage is TRBV5-1 and J usage is TRBJ2-3; TRBD2 aligns across 10 bases. This CDR3 has 14 residues. V gave up 4 bases and J gave up 3 bases; unmatched junction bases: 2. CDR1 is SGHRS and CDR2 is YFSETQ in the germline V gene. Written as DNA, the CDR3 is TGCGCCAGCAGCCTGGGACTAGCGACAGATACGCAGTATTTT. It is translated as CASSLGLATDTQYF.

This chain links TRBV2 with TRBJ1-4; 10 bases match TRBD1. The junction had 7 bases not matched to a gene; V was cut back by 2 bases and J by 10 bases. The CDR3 has 15 amino acids. Germline CDR1 SNHLY, CDR2 FYNNEI. CDR3 DNA sequence: TGTGCCAGCAGTGAACCGACAGGGGGCACGGGAAAACTGTTTTTT. Its protein product is CASSEPTGGTGKLFF.

This chain connects TRBV30 to TRBJ2-6; 9 nucleotides line up with TRBD1. After removal of 3 bases from V and 2 bases from J, the junction contained 8 bases not matched to a gene. The CDR3 totals 17 residues. Germline V gives CDR1 GTSNPN, CDR2 SVGIG (reference sequence). The CDR3 nucleotides read TGTGCCTGGAGGAGGAGACAGGGGGGAACTGGGGCCAACGTCCTGACTTTC. It codes for CAWRRRQGGTGANVLTF.

This chain joins TRBV6-4 and TRBJ2-1; 15 bases fit TRBD2. The junction had 1 base not matched to a gene; V was cut back by 2 bases and J by 2 bases. Germline CDR1 and CDR2: MRHNA and SNTAGT. The CDR3 sequence is 17 residues long. The CDR3: CASSDGTSGGTYNEQFF. Written as DNA, the CDR3 is TGTGCCAGCAGTGACGGGACTAGCGGGGGGACCTACAATGAGCAGTTCTTC.

The V gene is TRBV6-6, the J gene TRBJ2-3, with TRBD2 identical over 11 bases. The V and J ends lost 5 bases and 1 base, in that order; junction bases with no gene match: 5. The CDR3 spans 16 residues. Germline CDR1 reads MNHNY; CDR2 reads SVGAGI (reference sequence). CDR3: CASSPPGLAGTDTQYF. The CDR3 DNA reads TGTGCCAGCAGTCCACCGGGACTAGCGGGCACAGATACGCAGTATTTT.

The chain joins TRBV11-1 to TRBJ2-1, with 12 bases that match TRBD2. The CDR3 consists of 14 residues. V was pared by 9 bases and J by 7 bases, with 7 bases of the junction left unmatched. From germline, CDR1 is SGHAT and CDR2 FQDESV (reference sequence). The CDR3 nucleotides are TGTGCCAGTCTAGACGGGACTAGCGGGAATGAGCAGTTCTTC. Amino acid sequence: CASLDGTSGNEQFF.

The genes are TRBV7-9 and TRBJ2-7, with 8 bases that match TRBD2. CDR1 SEHNR and CDR2 FQNEAQ come from the germline V gene (reference sequence). The CDR3 has 14 amino acids. V shed 4 bases and J 1 base; nucleotides not matched to a gene: 3. For the CDR3, the DNA is TGTGCCAGCAGCTCGTTAGCGGGATCCTACGAGCAGTACTTC. Protein product: CASSSLAGSYEQYF.

This rearrangement joins TRBV19 to TRBJ1-1; the D is unclear. The germline CDR1 and CDR2 sequences are LNHDA and SQIVND (reference sequence). The CDR3 totals 13 residues. The V end lost 1 base, the J end lost 1 base, and 4 bases lay between the germline ends. The chain's CDR3 is CASSIARNTEAFF. CDR3 DNA: TGTGCCAGTAGTATAGCGCGGAACACTGAAGCTTTCTTT.

The chain links TRBV2 to TRBJ2-2, with TRBD1 as a possible D gene (5 bases). Germline CDR1 is SNHLY and CDR2 is FYNNEI. Trimming pared 6 bases from V and 7 bases from J, leaving 9 bases between. This CDR3 has 12 amino acids. Here the CDR3 reads CASSSQGGELFF. For the CDR3, the DNA is TGTGCCAGCAGCTCTCAGGGCGGGGAGCTGTTTTTT.

The J gene is TRBJ2-7, the V gene TRBV12-5, with a tentative D call TRBD1 (6 bases). CDR3 length: 13 residues. Trimming removed 3 bases from V and 2 bases from J, with 8 bases in between. The germline gives CDR1 LGHNT, CDR2 FRNRAP. CDR3 region: CASGLGGTYEQYF. The DNA for the CDR3 is TGTGCTAGTGGTTTAGGGGGTACCTACGAGCAGTACTTC.

The rearrangement links TRBV11-3 to TRBJ2-2; no clear D gene. The V and J ends lost 2 bases and 2 bases respectively, with 6 bases between them. Germline CDR1 is SGHNT and CDR2 is YENEEA. This CDR3 has 14 amino acids. CDR3 nucleotides: TGTGCCAGCAGCTTACAGCGCAACACCGGGGAGCTGTTTTTT. This gives the protein CASSLQRNTGELFF.

J is TRBJ1-2 and V is TRBV6-1, with TRBD1 identical over 7 bases. V was clipped by 6 bases and J by 4 bases; unmatched bases: 5. CDR1 is MNHNS and CDR2 is SASEGT in the germline V gene. The CDR3 runs 13 residues. CDR3 DNA sequence: TGTGCCAGCAGCGCCGAGGGGGCCTATGGCTACACCTTC. This translates into CASSAEGAYGYTF.

The V and J genes are TRBV5-1 and TRBJ2-5; 12 bases line up with TRBD2. The CDR3 spans 15 residues. Germline lookup yields CDR1 SGHRS and CDR2 YFSETQ. J lost 5 bases, V lost 2 bases, and 4 bases had no gene match. CDR3 sequence reads: CASSFLAGGEETQYF. CDR3 in DNA: TGCGCCAGCAGCTTCCTAGCGGGGGGGGAGGAGACCCAGTACTTC.

This chain uses TRBV1 with TRBJ2-1; whether TRBD2, the table's D call, matches the DNA was not checked. TRBV1 is described as a pseudogene. The CDR3 has 18 amino acids. CDR3 sequence: CTSSRRLAGGPVNNEQFF. As DNA, the CDR3 is TGCACCAGCAGCCGAAGGCTAGCGGGAGGCCCAGTAAACAATGAGCAGTTCTTC.

Remarks on this clone: This specimen includes other DNA sequences encoding the same CDR3. This chain links TRBV2 with TRBJ1-1; no clear D gene. With 8 bases removed from V and 5 bases from J, the gap between germline ends came to 9 bases. This CDR3 contains 11 residues. The germline gives CDR1 SNHLY, CDR2 FYNNEI. The CDR3 sequence: CASGGGTEAFF. CDR3 sequence (DNA): TGTGCCAGCGGAGGAGGGACTGAAGCTTTCTTT. The full variable domain, in which reference TRBV2 and TRBJ1-1 provide the parts outside the CDR3, is EPEVTQTPSHQVTQMGQEVILRCVPISNHLYFYWYRQILGQKVEFLVSFYNNEISEKSEIFDDQFSVERPDGSNFTLKIRSTKLEDSAMYFCASGGGTEAFFGQGTRLTVV.